This TCR beta chain was sequenced during a study of T-cell reconstitution after alpha-beta-depleted transplantation in children. Findings and limits, study-wide: Newly produced T cells mostly provided counts and TCRbeta diversity after one year, as hyperexpanded clones declined. Reported findings indicate that, about two months after transplant, alpha-beta T cells came from several hundred expanded clones, which were derived from non-depleted graft cells.

As it was prepared, the TCRbeta library received unique molecular identifiers. Using its own MiXCR run on the PCR reads, TCRdb lists one record per CDR3 protein. In the table there are a few hundred thousand distinct CDR3 sequences, over 20% of which are singletons. This clonotype was seen a handful of times. As yet, its antigen is unknown. The CDR3 sequence is 15 residues long. After removal of 5 bases from V and 5 bases from J, the junction contained 5 bases not matched to a gene. This chain joins TRBV12-3 or TRBV12-4 and TRBJ2-1, with 11 bases aligning to TRBD2. The receptor was derived from a boy in the first two years of life with Wiskott-Aldrich syndrome, due to receive a stem cell transplant. The material sequenced was PBMCs, taken before TCRalphabeta/CD19-depleted stem cell transplant. CDR3 nucleotide sequence: TGTGCCAGCAGTATGACTAGCGGGACCCACAATGAGCAGTTCTTC. Protein sequence: CASSMTSGTHNEQFF.